This T cell receptor beta chain originates from a study of cytomegalovirus exposure and HLA in healthy donors. Study outcomes and limitations: One variant, a missense change in DCLRE1C, was linked in a later analysis to TCR beta V- and J-gene trimming. Per a later analysis, HLA-associated TCR beta chains showed more clonal expansion than other, equally common TCR beta chains.

Regarding this clone: Its antigen is unidentified.

Germline V lookup: CDR1 MDHEN, CDR2 SYDVKM. CDR3 length: 15 residues. V lost 8 bases and J lost 6; bases outside the gene matches: 13. 60 Vbeta and 13 Jbeta primers were used in PCR. TCRdb's copy holds only in-frame clones and misses some; the assay was immunoSEQ multiplex PCR. The sample comprises over 130,000 clones, over 80% of which are singletons, and about 1.3% rests with the top ten. This TCR was sampled from a female donor in good health and CMV-seronegative. This chain joins TRBV28 and TRBJ1-5; 7 bases are a match to TRBD1. What was sequenced was PBMCs. The CDR3: CASHPGQVGGQPQHF. The CDR3 bases are TGTGCCAGCCACCCAGGACAGGTAGGGGGTCAGCCCCAGCATTTT.